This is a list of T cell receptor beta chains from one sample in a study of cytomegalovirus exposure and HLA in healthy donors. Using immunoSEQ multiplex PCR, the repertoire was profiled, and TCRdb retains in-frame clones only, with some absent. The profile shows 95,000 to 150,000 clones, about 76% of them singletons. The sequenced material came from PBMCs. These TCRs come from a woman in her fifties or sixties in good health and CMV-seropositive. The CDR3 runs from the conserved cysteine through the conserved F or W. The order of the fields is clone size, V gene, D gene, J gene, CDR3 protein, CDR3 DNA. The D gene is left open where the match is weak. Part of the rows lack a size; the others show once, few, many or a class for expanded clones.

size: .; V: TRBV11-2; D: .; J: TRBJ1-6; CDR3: CASSLTALYNSPLHF; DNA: TGTGCCAGCAGCCTAACAGCACTCTATAATTCACCCCTCCACTTT
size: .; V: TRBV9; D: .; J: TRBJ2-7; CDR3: CASSAYIDFREQQYF; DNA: TGTGCCAGCAGCGCCTACATAGACTTCCGAGAGCAGCAGTACTTC
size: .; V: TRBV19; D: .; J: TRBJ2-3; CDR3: CASSIRGYGTDTQYF; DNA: TGTGCCAGTAGTATTAGGGGCTATGGCACAGATACGCAGTATTTT
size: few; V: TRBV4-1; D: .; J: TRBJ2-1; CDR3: CASSQGQYNEQFF; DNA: TGCGCCAGCAGCCAAGGACAGTACAATGAGCAGTTCTTC
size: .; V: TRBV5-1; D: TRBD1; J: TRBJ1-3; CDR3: CASSLVTGGVSGNTIYF; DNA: TGCGCCAGCAGCTTGGTAACAGGGGGGGTCTCTGGAAACACCATATATTTT
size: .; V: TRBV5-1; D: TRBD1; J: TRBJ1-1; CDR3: CASSSAPTGAAEAFF; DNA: TGCGCCAGCAGCTCAGCCCCGACAGGGGCGGCTGAAGCTTTCTTT
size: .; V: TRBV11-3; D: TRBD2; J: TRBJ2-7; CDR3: CASSRQSGGNYEQYF; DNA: TGTGCCAGCAGCCGTCAAAGCGGGGGAAACTACGAGCAGTACTTC
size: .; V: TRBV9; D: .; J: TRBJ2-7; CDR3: CASSRGWDGAYEQYF; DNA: TGTGCCAGCAGCCGGGGGTGGGATGGGGCCTACGAGCAGTACTTC
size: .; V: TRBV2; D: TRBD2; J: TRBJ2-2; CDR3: CASRTSGVIGELFF; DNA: TGTGCCAGCAGGACAAGCGGGGTCATCGGGGAGCTGTTTTTT
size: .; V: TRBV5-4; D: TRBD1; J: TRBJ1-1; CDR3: CASSPTRGQDREAFF; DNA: TGTGCCAGCAGCCCCACCCGAGGACAGGATCGTGAAGCTTTCTTT
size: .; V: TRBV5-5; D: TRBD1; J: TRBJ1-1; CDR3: CASSLRTGNTEAFF; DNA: TGTGCCAGCAGCTTAAGGACAGGGAACACTGAAGCTTTCTTT
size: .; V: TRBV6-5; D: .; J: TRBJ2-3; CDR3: CASSAAPGGDTQYF; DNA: TGTGCCAGCAGTGCGGCCCCCGGAGGAGATACGCAGTATTTT
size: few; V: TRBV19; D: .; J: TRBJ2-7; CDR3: CASYGGVKQYF; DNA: TGTGCCAGTTACGGCGGGGTTAAGCAGTACTTC
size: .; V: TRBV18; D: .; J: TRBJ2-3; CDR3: CASSPPAAGDTDTQYF; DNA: TGTGCCAGCTCACCACCCGCGGCAGGGGACACAGATACGCAGTATTTT
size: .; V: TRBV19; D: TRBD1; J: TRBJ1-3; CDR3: CASIATGGSGNTIYF; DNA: TGTGCCAGTATTGCCACAGGGGGCTCTGGAAACACCATATATTTT
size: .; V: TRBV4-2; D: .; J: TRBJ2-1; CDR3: CASSLSSGDYNEQFF; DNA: TGTGCCAGCAGCCTGTCGTCGGGGGACTACAATGAGCAGTTCTTC
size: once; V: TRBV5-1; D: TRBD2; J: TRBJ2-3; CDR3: CASSLVVAGLNTNTQYF; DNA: TGCGCCAGCAGCTTGGTGGTAGCGGGGTTAAACACAAATACGCAGTATTTT
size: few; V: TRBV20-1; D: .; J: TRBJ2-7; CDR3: CSAKHYEQYF; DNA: TGCAGTGCCAAGCACTACGAGCAGTACTTC
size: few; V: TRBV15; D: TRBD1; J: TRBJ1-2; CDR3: CATSKFTGGYGYTF; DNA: TGTGCCACCAGCAAGTTCACAGGGGGCTATGGCTACACCTTC
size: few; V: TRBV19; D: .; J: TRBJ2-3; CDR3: CATISRTDTQYF; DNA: TGTGCCACTATTTCGCGGACAGATACGCAGTATTTT
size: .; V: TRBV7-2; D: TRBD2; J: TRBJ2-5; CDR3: CASSSLAGRQTQYF; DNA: TGTGCCAGCAGCTCCCTAGCGGGGCGACAGACCCAGTACTTC
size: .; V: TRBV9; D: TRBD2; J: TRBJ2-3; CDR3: CASSKTGGLAQYF; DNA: TGTGCCAGCAGCAAAACGGGGGGGCTGGCGCAGTATTTT
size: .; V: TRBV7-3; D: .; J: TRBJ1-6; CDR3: CASSLTQGKSPLHF; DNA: TGTGCCAGCAGCTTAACACAGGGAAAGTCACCCCTCCACTTT
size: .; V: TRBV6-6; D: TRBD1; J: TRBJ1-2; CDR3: CASSYSSQGAIGYTF; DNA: TGTGCCAGCAGTTACTCGAGCCAGGGGGCTATTGGCTACACCTTC
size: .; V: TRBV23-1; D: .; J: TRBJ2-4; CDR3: CASSLPGTLAKNIQYF; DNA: TGCGCCAGCAGTCTTCCCGGGACACTAGCCAAAAACATTCAGTACTTC
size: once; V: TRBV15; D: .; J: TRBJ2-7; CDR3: CATSRDGGSPYEQYF; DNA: TGTGCCACCAGCAGAGACGGCGGTTCTCCCTACGAGCAGTACTTC
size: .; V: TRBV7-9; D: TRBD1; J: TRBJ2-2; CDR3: CASSPDRDYTGELFF; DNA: TGTGCCAGCAGCCCGGACAGGGATTACACCGGGGAGCTGTTTTTT
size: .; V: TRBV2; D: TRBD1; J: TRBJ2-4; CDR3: CASSEDRGLAKNIQYF; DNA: TGTGCCAGCAGTGAAGACAGGGGGCTAGCCAAAAACATTCAGTACTTC
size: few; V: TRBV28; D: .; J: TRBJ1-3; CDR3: CASSLTRQRAGNTIYF; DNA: TGTGCCAGCAGTTTAACCCGACAGCGTGCTGGAAACACCATATATTTT
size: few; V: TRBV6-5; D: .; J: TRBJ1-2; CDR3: CASSYEGRYGYTF; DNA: TGTGCCAGCAGTTACGAGGGTCGGTATGGCTACACCTTC
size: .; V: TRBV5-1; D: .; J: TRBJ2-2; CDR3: CASSQNTGELFF; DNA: TGCGCCAGCAGCCAGAACACCGGGGAGCTGTTTTTT
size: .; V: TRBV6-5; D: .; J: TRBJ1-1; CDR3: CASRLNREGTEAFF; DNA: TGTGCCAGCAGACTAAACAGGGAGGGCACTGAAGCTTTCTTT
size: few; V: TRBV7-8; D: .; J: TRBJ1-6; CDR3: CASSSNSPLHF; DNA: TGTGCCAGCAGCTCAAATTCACCCCTCCACTTT
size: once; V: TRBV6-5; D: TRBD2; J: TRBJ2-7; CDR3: CASSGPSGAAYEQYF; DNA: TGTGCCAGCAGTGGCCCTAGCGGGGCCGCCTACGAGCAGTACTTC
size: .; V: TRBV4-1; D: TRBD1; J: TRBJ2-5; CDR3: CASSPPGQIHRRGGRETQYF; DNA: TGCGCCAGCAGCCCCCCGGGACAGATCCATAGAAGGGGCGGTCGGGAGACCCAGTACTTC
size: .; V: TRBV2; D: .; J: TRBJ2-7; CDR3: CASGKGSGWTPTPYEQYF; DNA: TGTGCCAGTGGGAAGGGAAGCGGGTGGACACCAACACCCTACGAGCAGTACTTC
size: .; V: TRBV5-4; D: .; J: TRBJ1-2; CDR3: CASSFGGDYGYTF; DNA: TGTGCCAGCAGCTTTGGGGGGGACTATGGCTACACCTTC
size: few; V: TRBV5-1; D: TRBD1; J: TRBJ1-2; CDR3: CASSPGQADNNYGYTF; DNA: TGCGCCAGCAGCCCCGGACAGGCGGATAATAACTATGGCTACACCTTC
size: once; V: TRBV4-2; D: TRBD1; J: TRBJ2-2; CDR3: CASSQAQGARTGELFF; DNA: TGTGCCAGCAGCCAAGCGCAGGGGGCGCGCACCGGGGAGCTGTTTTTT
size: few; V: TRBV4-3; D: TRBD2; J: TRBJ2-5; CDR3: CASSPLAGETQYF; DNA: TGCGCCAGCAGCCCCCTAGCGGGGGAGACCCAGTACTTC
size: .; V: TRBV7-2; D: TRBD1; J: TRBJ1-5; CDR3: CASSRDRGQPQHF; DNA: TGTGCCAGCAGCCGGGACAGGGGTCAGCCCCAGCATTTT
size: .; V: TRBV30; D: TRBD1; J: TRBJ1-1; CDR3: CAWSRDSEAFF; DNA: TGTGCCTGGAGTAGGGACAGTGAAGCTTTCTTT
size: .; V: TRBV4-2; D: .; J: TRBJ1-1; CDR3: CASSGQPNTEAFF; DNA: TGTGCCAGCAGCGGGCAACCAAACACTGAAGCTTTCTTT
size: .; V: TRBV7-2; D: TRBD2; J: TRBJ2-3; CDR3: CASSSLKRGGTDTQYF; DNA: TGTGCCAGCAGCTCCCTTAAGCGGGGGGGCACAGATACGCAGTATTTT
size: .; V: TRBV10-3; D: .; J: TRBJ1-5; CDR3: CAIAPVEGPQHF; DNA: TGTGCCATCGCCCCTGTTGAGGGGCCCCAGCATTTT
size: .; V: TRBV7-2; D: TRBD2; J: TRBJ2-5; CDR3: CASSLGLAGGPALETQYF; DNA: TGTGCCAGCAGCTTGGGACTAGCGGGGGGGCCGGCCCTAGAGACCCAGTACTTC